Below, one TCR beta chain is given with its context. Its antigen is currently unknown. Primers included in the PCR were 60 Vbeta and 13 Jbeta primers. Sequenced by immunoSEQ multiplex PCR; TCRdb stores in-frame clones only, minus some. This table lists around 150,000 clones. The data originate from a study of cytomegalovirus exposure and HLA in healthy donors. CDR1 LNHDA and CDR2 SQIVND come from the germline V gene (reference sequence). This CDR3 spans 16 amino acids. V lost 3 bases and J lost 4; bases outside the gene matches: 6. Whole-study findings and limits: In a later analysis, at a false discovery rate of 0.05, 16,951 TCR beta sequences matched HLA alleles. The productive fraction for most TCR beta V segments was about 87% or about 30% in an earlier analysis.

Although they were nominally healthy when sampled, donors likely had unrecorded immune exposures. This receptor was taken from a woman between 55 and 75 years old in good health and CMV-seronegative. The sample was PBMCs. The chain joins TRBV19 to TRBJ2-2; 9 nucleotides align to TRBD1. CDR3 in DNA: TGTGCCAGTAGTATTCGGACAGGGGTCTTCACCGGGGAGCTGTTTTTT. It is translated as CASSIRTGVFTGELFF.